This T cell receptor (beta chain) was identified during a study of cytomegalovirus exposure and HLA in healthy donors. Primers for the PCR totalled 60 Vbeta and 13 Jbeta. TCRdb's table, derived via immunoSEQ multiplex PCR, lists solely in-frame clones and lacks some. The data show roughly 130,000 clones, under 85% seen once. Donors had nominal health at sampling but likely had unrecorded immune exposures. The CDR3 length is 16 residues. The sequenced sample was PBMCs. The TCR originated in a woman between 45 and 65 years old in good health and CMV-seropositive. The chain recombines TRBV21-1 with TRBJ2-7; the D segment call TRBD1 is taken from the table without a DNA check. TRBV21-1 is given as a pseudogene. The CDR3 spells CASSNPGGTGNYEQYF. CDR3 bases: TGTGCCAGCAGTAACCCAGGGGGGACAGGGAACTACGAGCAGTACTTC.